This T cell receptor beta chain was found in a study of molecular identifiers for immune sequencing clone quantification. Study-level results: Clones exceeding 20 RNA copies carried over 98% of effector molecules but under 1% of naive-cell molecules.

Using 10%, 30% or 50% RNA, naive CD8 libraries were derived from around 20,000 to 1,000,000 sorted cells. Naive CD8 T cells underwent sorting with the CD8+CD4-CCR7+CD45RA+ definition. CDR1 SGHDT and CDR2 YYEEEE come from the germline V gene. Trimming removed 4 bases from V and 3 bases from J, with 14 bases in between. This CDR3 is 15 amino acids long. TCRdb ran MiXCR on the PCR reads and lists one entry per CDR3 protein. The table records roughly 630,000 distinct CDR3 sequences, 25% of them present only once. In its sample, this clonotype was seen a few times. Antigen: not known. This receptor was obtained from a human donor in good health. Some libraries in this study had Jurkat cell RNA spiked in. The chain employs TRBV5-6 and TRBJ2-1; tentatively, D is TRBD2 (6 bases). The sample was naive CD8+ T cells from blood, with Jurkat cell RNA spiked in. Subset noted: FACS-sorted CD8+CD4-CCR7+CD45RA+ naive T cells. CDR3 coding DNA: TGTGCCAGCAGCCCCCTAAGGGACTGCTACAATGAGCAGTTCTTC. Translating it yields CASSPLRDCYNEQFF.